The 2 T cell receptor beta chains listed next were all sequenced from one sample in a study of molecular identifiers for immune sequencing clone quantification. MiXCR was run by TCRdb on the PCR reads, yielding one entry per CDR3 protein. The sample lists about 510,000 distinct CDR3 sequences, 20% to 25% seen once, with 0.84% in the top ten. The sample comprised naive CD8+ T cells from blood, with Jurkat cell RNA spiked in. Regarding subset: FACS-sorted CD8+CD4-CCR7+CD45RA+ naive T cells. The receptor source for this set is a human donor in good health. Some libraries in this study had Jurkat cell RNA spiked in.

The DNA of the CDR3 is TGCAGTGCTAGAGATAAGGACAGGGGACTCATGAACACTGAAGCTTTCTTT. As protein: CSARDKDRGLMNTEAFF. The chain recombines TRBV20-1 with TRBJ1-1; 9 nucleotides line up with TRBD1. The length of the CDR3 is 17 residues. The junction had 8 bases not matched to a gene; V was cut back by 0 bases and J by 0 bases. The germline V gene has CDR1 DFQATT and CDR2 SNEGSKA (reference sequence).

V gene TRBV19 combines with J gene TRBJ2-4; TRBD1 matches 10 bases. In germline, CDR1 is LNHDA, CDR2 SQIVND (reference sequence). There are 16 residues in the CDR3. The V segment lost 5 bases and the J segment 0 bases; nucleotides outside the gene matches: 4. Here the CDR3 reads CASSDGDRGAKNIQYF. The DNA for the CDR3 is TGTGCCAGTAGTGACGGGGACAGGGGAGCCAAAAACATTCAGTACTTC.